This T cell receptor beta chain originates from a study of T-cell reconstitution after alpha-beta-depleted transplantation in children. A few counts support this clonotype. The TCRbeta library incorporated unique molecular identifiers. MiXCR was run by TCRdb on the PCR reads, yielding one entry per CDR3 protein. The profile shows about 610,000 distinct CDR3 sequences, more than 9% of them singletons. The CDR3 sequence is 12 residues long. From germline, CDR1 is MNHNS and CDR2 SASEGT. The clonotype originates from a human donor who donated a stem cell graft to a child with acute myeloid leukemia. The specimen comprised PBMCs from the stem cell graft donor, sampled from the stem cell graft. The genes are TRBV6-1 and TRBJ2-1; 8 bases are a match to TRBD2. This CDR3 is CGSGRGYNEQFF. The CDR3 DNA follows: TGTGGGAGCGGGAGAGGCTACAATGAGCAGTTCTTC.